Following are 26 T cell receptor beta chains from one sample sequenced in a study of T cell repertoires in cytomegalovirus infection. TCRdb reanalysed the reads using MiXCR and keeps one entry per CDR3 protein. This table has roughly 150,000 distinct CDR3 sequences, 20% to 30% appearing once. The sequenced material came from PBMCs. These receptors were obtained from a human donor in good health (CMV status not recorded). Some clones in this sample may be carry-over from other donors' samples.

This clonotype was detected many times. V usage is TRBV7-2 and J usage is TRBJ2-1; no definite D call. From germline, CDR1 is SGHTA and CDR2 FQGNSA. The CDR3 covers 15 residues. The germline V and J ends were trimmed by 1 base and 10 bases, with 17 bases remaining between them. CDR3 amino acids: CASSLVYDRASEQFF. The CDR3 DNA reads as TGTGCCAGCAGCTTAGTTTACGATCGAGCATCCGAGCAGTTCTTC.

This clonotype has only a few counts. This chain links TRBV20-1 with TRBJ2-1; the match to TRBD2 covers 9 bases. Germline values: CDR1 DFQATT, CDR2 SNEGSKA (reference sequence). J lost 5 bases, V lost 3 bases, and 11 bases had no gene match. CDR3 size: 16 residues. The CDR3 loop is CSARISLAGAHNEQFF. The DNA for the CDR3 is TGCAGTGCTAGGATCTCTTTAGCGGGAGCTCACAATGAGCAGTTCTTC.

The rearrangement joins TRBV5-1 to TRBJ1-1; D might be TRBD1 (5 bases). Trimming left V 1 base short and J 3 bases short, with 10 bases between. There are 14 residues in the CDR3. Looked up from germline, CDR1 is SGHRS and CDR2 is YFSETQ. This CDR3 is CASSLYGGDTEAFF. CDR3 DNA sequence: TGCGCCAGCAGCTTGTACGGGGGTGACACTGAAGCTTTCTTT. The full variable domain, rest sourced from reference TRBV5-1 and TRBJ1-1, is KAGVTQTPRYLIKTRGQQVTLSCSPISGHRSVSWYQQTPGQGLQFLFEYFSETQRNKGNFPGRFSGRQFSNSRSEMNVSTLELGDSALYLCASSLYGGDTEAFFGQGTRLTVV.

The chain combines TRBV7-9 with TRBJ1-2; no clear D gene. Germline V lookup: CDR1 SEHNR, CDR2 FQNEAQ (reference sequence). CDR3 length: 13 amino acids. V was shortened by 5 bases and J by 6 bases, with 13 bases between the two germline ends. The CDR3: CASSPGTSDGYTF. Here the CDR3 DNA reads TGTGCCAGCAGCCCAGGCACCTCGGATGGCTACACCTTC.

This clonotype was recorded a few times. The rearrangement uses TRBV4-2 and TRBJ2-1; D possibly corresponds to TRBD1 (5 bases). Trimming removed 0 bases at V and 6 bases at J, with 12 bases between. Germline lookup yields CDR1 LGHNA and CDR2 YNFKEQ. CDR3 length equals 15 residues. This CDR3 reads CASSQEQGWGNEQFF. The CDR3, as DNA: TGTGCCAGCAGCCAAGAGCAGGGTTGGGGCAATGAGCAGTTCTTC.

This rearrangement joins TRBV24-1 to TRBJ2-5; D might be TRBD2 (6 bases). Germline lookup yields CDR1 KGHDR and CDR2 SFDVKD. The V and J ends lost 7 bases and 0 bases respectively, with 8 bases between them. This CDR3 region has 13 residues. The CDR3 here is CATRGEDQETQYF. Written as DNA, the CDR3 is TGTGCCACCAGGGGGGAGGACCAAGAGACCCAGTACTTC.

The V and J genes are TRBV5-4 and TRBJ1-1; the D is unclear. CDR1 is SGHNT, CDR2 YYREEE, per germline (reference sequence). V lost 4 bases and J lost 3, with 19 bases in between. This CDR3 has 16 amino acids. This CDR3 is CASSQPTQLPDTEAFF. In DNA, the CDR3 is TGTGCCAGCAGCCAACCGACCCAACTACCGGACACTGAAGCTTTCTTT.

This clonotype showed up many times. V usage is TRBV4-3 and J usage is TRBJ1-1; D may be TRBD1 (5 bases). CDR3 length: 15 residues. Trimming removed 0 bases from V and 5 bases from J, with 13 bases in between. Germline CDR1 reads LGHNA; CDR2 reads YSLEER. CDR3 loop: CASSQEAQGRTEAFF. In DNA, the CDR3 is TGCGCCAGCAGCCAAGAAGCCCAGGGAAGGACTGAAGCTTTCTTT.

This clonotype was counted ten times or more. Written as DNA, the CDR3 is TGTGCCAGCAGCCTTCAGGGAACGGAAGGCTACACCTTC. This codes for CASSLQGTEGYTF. This sequence joins TRBV7-2 and TRBJ1-2; TRBD1 is a possible D gene (5 bases). The CDR3 runs to 13 residues. V was shortened by 5 bases and J by 8 bases, with 15 bases between the two germline ends. Germline V CDR1 and CDR2: SGHTA, FQGNSA.

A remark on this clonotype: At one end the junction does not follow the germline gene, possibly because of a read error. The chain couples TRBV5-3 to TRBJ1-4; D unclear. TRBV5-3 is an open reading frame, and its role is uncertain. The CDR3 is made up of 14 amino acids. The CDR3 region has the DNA TGTGCCAGCAGCTTGGTCCCCCCTGCTTTGAAACTGTTTTTT. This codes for CASSLVPPALKLFF.

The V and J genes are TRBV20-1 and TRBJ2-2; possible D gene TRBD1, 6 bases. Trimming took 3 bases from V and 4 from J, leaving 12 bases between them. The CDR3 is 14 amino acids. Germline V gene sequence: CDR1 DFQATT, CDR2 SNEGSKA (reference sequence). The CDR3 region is CSARGQGLTGELFF. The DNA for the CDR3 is TGCAGTGCTAGGGGTCAGGGGCTCACCGGGGAGCTGTTTTTT.

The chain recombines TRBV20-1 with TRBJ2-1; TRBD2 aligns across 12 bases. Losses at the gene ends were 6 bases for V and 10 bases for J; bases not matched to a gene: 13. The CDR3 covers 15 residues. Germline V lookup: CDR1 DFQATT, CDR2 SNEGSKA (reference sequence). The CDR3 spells CSAPERLAGVGEQFF. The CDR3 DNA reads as TGCAGTGCCCCAGAGAGACTAGCGGGAGTAGGAGAGCAGTTCTTC.

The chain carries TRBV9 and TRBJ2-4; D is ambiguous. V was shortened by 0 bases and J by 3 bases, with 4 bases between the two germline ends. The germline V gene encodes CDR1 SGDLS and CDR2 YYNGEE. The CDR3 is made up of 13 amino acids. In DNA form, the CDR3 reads TGTGCCAGCAGCGTAGCGGACAAAAACATTCAGTACTTC. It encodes CASSVADKNIQYF.

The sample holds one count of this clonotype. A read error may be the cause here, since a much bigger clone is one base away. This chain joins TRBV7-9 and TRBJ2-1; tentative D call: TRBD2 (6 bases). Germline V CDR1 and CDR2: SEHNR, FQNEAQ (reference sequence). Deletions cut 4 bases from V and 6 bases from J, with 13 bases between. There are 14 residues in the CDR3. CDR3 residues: CASSSLGGFNEQFF. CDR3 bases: TGTGCCAGCAGCTCCCTAGGAGGGTTCAATGAGCAGTTCTTC.

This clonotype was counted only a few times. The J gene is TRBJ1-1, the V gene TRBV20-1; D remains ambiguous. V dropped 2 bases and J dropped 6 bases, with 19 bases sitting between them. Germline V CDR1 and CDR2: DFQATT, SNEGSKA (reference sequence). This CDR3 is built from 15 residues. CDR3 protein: CSARIRQVSSAEAFF. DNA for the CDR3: TGCAGTGCTAGAATTCGGCAGGTCAGCAGCGCTGAAGCTTTCTTT.

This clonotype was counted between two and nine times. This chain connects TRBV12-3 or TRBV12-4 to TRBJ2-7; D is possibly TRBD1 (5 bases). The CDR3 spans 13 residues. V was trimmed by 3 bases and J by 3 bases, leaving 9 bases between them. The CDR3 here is CASSLSGRYEQYF. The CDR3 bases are TGTGCCAGCAGTTTGTCAGGGCGCTACGAGCAGTACTTC.

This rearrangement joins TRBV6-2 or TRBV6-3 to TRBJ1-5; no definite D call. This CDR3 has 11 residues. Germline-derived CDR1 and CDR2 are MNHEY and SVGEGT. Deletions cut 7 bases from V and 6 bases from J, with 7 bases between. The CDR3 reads CASTNGQPQHF. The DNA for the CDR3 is TGTGCCAGCACAAATGGTCAGCCCCAGCATTTT.

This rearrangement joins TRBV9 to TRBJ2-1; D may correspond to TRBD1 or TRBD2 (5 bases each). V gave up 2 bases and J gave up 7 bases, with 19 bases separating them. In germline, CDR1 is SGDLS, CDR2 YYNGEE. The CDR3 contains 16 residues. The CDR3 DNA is TGTGCCAGCAGCGTTGGCGTCGGGACGACCGCTAATGAGCAGTTCTTC. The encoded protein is CASSVGVGTTANEQFF.

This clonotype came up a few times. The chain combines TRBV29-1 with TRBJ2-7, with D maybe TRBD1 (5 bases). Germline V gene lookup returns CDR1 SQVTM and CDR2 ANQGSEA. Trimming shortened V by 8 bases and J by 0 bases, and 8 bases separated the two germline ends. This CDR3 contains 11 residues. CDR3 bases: TGCAGCTACAGGAGCTCCTACGAGCAGTACTTC. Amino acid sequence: CSYRSSYEQYF.

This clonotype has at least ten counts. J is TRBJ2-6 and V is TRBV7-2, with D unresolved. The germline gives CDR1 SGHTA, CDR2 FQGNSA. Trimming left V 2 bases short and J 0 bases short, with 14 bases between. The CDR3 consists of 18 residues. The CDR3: CASSLMAGKPSGANVLTF. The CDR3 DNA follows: TGTGCCAGCAGCTTAATGGCCGGCAAACCCTCTGGGGCCAACGTCCTGACTTTC. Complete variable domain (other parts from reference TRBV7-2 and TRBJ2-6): GAGVSQSPSNKVTEKGKDVELRCDPISGHTALYWYRQSLGQGLEFLIYFQGNSAPDKSGLPSDRFSAERTGGSVSTLTIQRTQQEDSAVYLCASSLMAGKPSGANVLTFGAGSRLTVL.

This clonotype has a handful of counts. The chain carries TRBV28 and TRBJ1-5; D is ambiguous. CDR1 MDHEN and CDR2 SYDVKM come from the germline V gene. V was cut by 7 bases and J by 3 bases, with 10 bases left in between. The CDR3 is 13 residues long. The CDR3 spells CASKPGLNQPQHF. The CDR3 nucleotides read TGTGCCAGCAAACCGGGCCTCAATCAGCCCCAGCATTTT.

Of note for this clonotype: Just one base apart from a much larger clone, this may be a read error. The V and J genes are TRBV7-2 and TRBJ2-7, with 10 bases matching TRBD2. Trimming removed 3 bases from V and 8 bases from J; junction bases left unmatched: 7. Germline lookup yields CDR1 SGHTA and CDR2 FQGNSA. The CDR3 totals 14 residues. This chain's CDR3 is CASSFGTSVVKQYF. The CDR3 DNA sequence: TGTGCCAGCAGCTTCGGGACTAGCGTCGTCAAGCAGTACTTC.

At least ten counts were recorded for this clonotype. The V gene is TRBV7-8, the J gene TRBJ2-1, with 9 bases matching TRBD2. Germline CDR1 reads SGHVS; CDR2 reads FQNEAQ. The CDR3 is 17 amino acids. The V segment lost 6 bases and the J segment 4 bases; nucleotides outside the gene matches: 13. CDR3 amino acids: CASSPNLAGEIYNEQFF. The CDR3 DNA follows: TGTGCCAGCAGTCCAAATTTAGCGGGGGAGATTTACAATGAGCAGTTCTTC. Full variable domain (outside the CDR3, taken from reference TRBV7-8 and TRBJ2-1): GAGVSQSPRYKVAKRGQDVALRCDPISGHVSLFWYQQALGQGPEFLTYFQNEAQLDKSGLPSDRFFAERPEGSVSTLKIQRTQQEDSAVYLCASSPNLAGEIYNEQFFGPGTRLTVL.

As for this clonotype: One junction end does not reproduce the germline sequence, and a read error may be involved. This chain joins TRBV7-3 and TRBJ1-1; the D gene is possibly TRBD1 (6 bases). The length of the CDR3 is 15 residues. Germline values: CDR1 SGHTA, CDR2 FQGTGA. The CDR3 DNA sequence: TGTGCCAGCAGCCGCCGTACATCAGGGGTTCATGAATCTTTCTTT. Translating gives CASSRRTSGVHESFF.

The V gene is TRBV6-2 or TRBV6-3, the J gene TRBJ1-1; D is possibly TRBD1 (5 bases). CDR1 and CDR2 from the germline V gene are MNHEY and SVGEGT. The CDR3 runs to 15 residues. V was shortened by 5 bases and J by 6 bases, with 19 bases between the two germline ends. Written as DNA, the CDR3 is TGTGCCAGCAGTCGCCCCCGGGGCACGGTCCCTGAAGCTTTCTTT. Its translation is CASSRPRGTVPEAFF.

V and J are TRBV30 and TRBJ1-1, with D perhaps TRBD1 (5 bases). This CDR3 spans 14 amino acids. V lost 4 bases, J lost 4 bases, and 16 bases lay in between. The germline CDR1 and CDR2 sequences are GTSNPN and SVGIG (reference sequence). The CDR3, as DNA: TGTGCCTGGAAGGGTGAGGGGTTCGGCACTGAAGCTTTCTTT. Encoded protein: CAWKGEGFGTEAFF.